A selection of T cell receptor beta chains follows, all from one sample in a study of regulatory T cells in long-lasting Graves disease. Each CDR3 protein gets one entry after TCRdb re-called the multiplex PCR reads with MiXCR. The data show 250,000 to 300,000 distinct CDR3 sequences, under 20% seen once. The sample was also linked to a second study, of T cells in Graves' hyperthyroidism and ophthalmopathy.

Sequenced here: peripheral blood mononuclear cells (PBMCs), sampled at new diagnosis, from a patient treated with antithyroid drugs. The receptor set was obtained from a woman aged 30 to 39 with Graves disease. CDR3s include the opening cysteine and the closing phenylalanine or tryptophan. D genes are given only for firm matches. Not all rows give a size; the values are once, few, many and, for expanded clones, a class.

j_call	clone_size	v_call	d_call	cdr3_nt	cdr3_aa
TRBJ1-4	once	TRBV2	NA	TGTGCCAGCAGTGCCGGTGAAAAACTGTTTTTT	CASSAGEKLFF
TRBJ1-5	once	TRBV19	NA	TGTGCCAGTACGCGGCGCGGTCAGCCCCAGCATTTT	CASTRRGQPQHF
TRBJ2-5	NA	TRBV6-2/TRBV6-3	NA	TGTGCCAGCAGTTACTCGGACGAGACCCAGTACTTC	CASSYSDETQYF
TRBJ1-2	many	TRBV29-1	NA	TGCAGCGTTGGATCATCCCGGGACTTTGGCTACACCTTC	CSVGSSRDFGYTF
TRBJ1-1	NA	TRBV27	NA	TGTGCCAGCAGTTTATCTGTTGGGTTCCAACCGCTGAACACTGAAGCTTTCTTT	CASSLSVGFQPLNTEAFF
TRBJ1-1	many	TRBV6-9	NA	TGTGCCAGCAGTTACGATAGGCGCATGAACACTGAAGCTTTCTTT	CASSYDRRMNTEAFF
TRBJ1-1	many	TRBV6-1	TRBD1	TGTGCCAGCAGTGAACTCCTTTTCAATCGGGACAGAGGGGTAAACACTGAAGCTTTCTTT	CASSELLFNRDRGVNTEAFF
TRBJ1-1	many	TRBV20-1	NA	TGCAGTGCTAGAGAGCCGGGACTCCCCACTGAAGCTTTCTTT	CSAREPGLPTEAFF
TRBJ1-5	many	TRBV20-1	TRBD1	TGCAGTGCCGCAACGGGACAGTCAAAAGGGATGGTCGGGAATCAGCCCCAGCATTTT	CSAATGQSKGMVGNQPQHF
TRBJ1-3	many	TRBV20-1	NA	TGCAGTGGGACCGTCTCTGGAAACACCATATATTTT	CSGTVSGNTIYF